The next 7 T cell receptor beta chains were all read from a single sample in a study of vaccination effects on CD4 cells after COVID-19. What these receptors recognize is not known. At the end of 10 days of culture, CD4+ T cells were isolated. Two-dose vaccination with either BNT162b2 or mRNA-1273 was given to the participants. Sequencing used immunoSEQ multiplex PCR; TCRdb keeps in-frame clones, though not all of them. The sample lists 45,000 to 65,000 clones; nearly 80% were seen once. This specimen was CD4+ T cells from PBMCs cultured without peptide, taken after COVID-19 vaccination. The receptors were sampled from a human donor who received a COVID-19 vaccine.

This chain links TRBV5-4 with TRBJ2-2; D may be TRBD2 (5 bases). V was pared by 4 bases and J by 5 bases, with 15 bases between. The CDR3 is made up of 15 amino acids. The germline gives CDR1 SGHNT, CDR2 YYREEE (reference sequence). CDR3 sequence (DNA): TGTGCCAGCAGCCGAGCGGATAGCAGTACCGGGGAGCTGTTTTTT. It codes for CASSRADSSTGELFF.

The genes are TRBV6-5 and TRBJ1-3; the D gene is possibly TRBD1 (5 bases). V lost 5 bases and J 4 bases, leaving 15 bases between the germline ends. The CDR3 length is 15 residues. CDR1 and CDR2 (germline): MNHEY, SVGAGI. CDR3 DNA: TGTGCCAGCAGTCCCGGGGGGACCGCAGGAAACACCATATATTTT. This gives the protein CASSPGGTAGNTIYF.

V and J are TRBV28 and TRBJ2-3; the D is unclear. The CDR3 is made up of 12 amino acids. The germline gives CDR1 MDHEN, CDR2 SYDVKM. Trimming removed 3 bases from V and 5 bases from J, with 6 bases in between. The DNA for the CDR3 is TGTGCCAGCAGTTTGACCCGAGATACGCAGTATTTT. Its protein is CASSLTRDTQYF.

The rearrangement links TRBV5-1 to TRBJ2-5; weak D call: TRBD2 (5 bases). The ends were cut back, 0 bases at V and 2 bases at J, with 14 bases in the middle. CDR1 is SGHRS and CDR2 is YFSETQ in the germline V gene. The CDR3 extends over 16 amino acids. CDR3 DNA: TGCGCCAGCAGCTTGGCCGGCATCGGGGTACAAGAGACCCAGTACTTC. Protein: CASSLAGIGVQETQYF.

This chain connects TRBV11-2 to TRBJ2-3; D ambiguous. The germline V gene encodes CDR1 SGHAT and CDR2 FQNNGV. Trimming cost V 1 base and J 4 bases, with 6 bases left between them. The CDR3 loop spans 13 amino acids. CDR3 amino acids: CASSLVSPDTQYF. The CDR3 DNA reads TGTGCCAGCAGCTTAGTCTCTCCAGATACGCAGTATTTT.

This chain joins TRBV18 and TRBJ2-5, with D hard to call. V was cut by 0 bases and J by 3 bases, with 8 bases left in between. Germline CDR1 reads KGHSH; CDR2 reads LQKENI. The CDR3 is made up of 14 amino acids. DNA of the CDR3: TGTGCCAGCTCACCACCGTCTTCAGAAGAGACCCAGTACTTC. Residues: CASSPPSSEETQYF.

This chain joins TRBV7-2 and TRBJ2-1; 10 bases line up with TRBD1. From germline, CDR1 is SGHTA and CDR2 FQGNSA. The V gene end was trimmed by 5 bases and the J gene end by 2 bases; junction bases not matched to a gene: 3. The CDR3 is 15 residues long. The CDR3 reads CASSLGQGAYNEQFF. CDR3 DNA: TGTGCCAGCAGCCTCGGACAGGGGGCCTACAATGAGCAGTTCTTC.